These T cell receptor beta chains were read from a single sample in a study of patients and donors after allogeneic stem cell transplantation. TCRdb fed the RT-PCR reads into MiXCR, producing one record per CDR3 protein. This sample has approximately 150,000 distinct CDR3 sequences, with about 30% found just once. Specimen: blood, either unsorted or a sorted T cell fraction (not recorded which). These receptors were obtained from a human donor who was either an allogeneic HSCT recipient or a stem cell or donor lymphocyte infusion donor (not recorded which). It is not recorded whose cells these are; they may come from a transplant donor. CDR3s include the opening cysteine and the closing phenylalanine or tryptophan. D genes are given only for firm matches. Clone size is shown for a subset of rows, as once, few, many or a class of expanded clone.

-,TRBJ1-1,-,TRBV11-2,CASSSRYMNTEAFF,TGTGCCAGCAGCTCCCGGTACATGAACACTGAAGCTTTCTTT
-,TRBJ2-7,TRBD1,TRBV20-1,CSARRTGTNYEQYF,TGCAGTGCTAGAAGGACAGGGACGAATTACGAGCAGTACTTC
-,TRBJ1-5,-,TRBV20-1,CSANGQLDQPQHF,TGCAGTGCTAATGGACAACTAGATCAGCCCCAGCATTTT
-,TRBJ1-1,-,TRBV20-1,CSAAGGRGNTEAFF,TGCAGTGCCGCGGGAGGCAGGGGAAACACTGAAGCTTTCTTT
-,TRBJ1-6,-,TRBV20-1,CSARERVGGGRNSPLHF,TGCAGTGCTAGAGAAAGGGTTGGCGGAGGACGTAATTCACCCCTCCACTTT
once,TRBJ2-2,-,TRBV3-1,CASSQGPPGELFF,TGTGCCAGCAGCCAAGGGCCCCCCGGGGAGCTGTTTTTT
few,TRBJ1-5,-,TRBV28,CASSFPGTNRPQHF,TGTGCCAGCAGTTTCCCAGGGACGAATCGGCCCCAGCATTTT
few,TRBJ1-1,TRBD1,TRBV24-1,CATSEPGQGTEAFF,TGTGCCACCAGTGAACCGGGACAGGGAACTGAAGCTTTCTTT
-,TRBJ2-5,TRBD2,TRBV3-1,CASSPPASGQETQYF,TGTGCCAGCAGCCCTCCGGCTAGCGGACAAGAGACCCAGTACTTC
few,TRBJ2-1,-,TRBV20-1,CSANLGSNEQFF,TGCAGTGCTAATCTGGGGTCAAATGAGCAGTTCTTC
-,TRBJ2-4,-,TRBV6-2/TRBV6-3,CASSYSRLSGLAKNIQYF,TGTGCCAGCAGTTACTCGAGACTCAGCGGGCTAGCCAAAAACATTCAGTACTTC
few,TRBJ1-2,TRBD1,TRBV3-1,CATATGGNGYTF,TGTGCCACAGCAACAGGGGGTAATGGCTACACCTTC
few,TRBJ2-3,TRBD1,TRBV10-1,CASSQPGTGTDTQYF,TGCGCCAGCAGTCAACCTGGGACAGGCACAGATACGCAGTATTTT
-,TRBJ2-2,-,TRBV4-3,CASSPPRGQLFF,TGCGCCAGCAGCCCGCCGAGGGGACAACTGTTTTTT
many,TRBJ1-6,-,TRBV5-1,CASSLRTANNSPLHF,TGCGCCAGCAGCTTAAGAACAGCAAATAATTCACCCCTCCACTTT
few,TRBJ2-3,TRBD2,TRBV20-1,CSARDLQGTSLIPNSDTQYF,TGCAGTGCTAGAGACCTCCAGGGGACTAGTCTGATCCCTAATTCAGATACGCAGTATTTT
-,TRBJ2-3,-,TRBV5-8,CASSPRVVTDTQYF,TGTGCCAGCAGCCCCCGAGTTGTCACAGATACGCAGTATTTT
few,TRBJ1-1,-,TRBV7-2,CASSFGGDTEAFF,TGTGCCAGCAGCTTTGGGGGCGACACTGAAGCTTTCTTT
-,TRBJ1-2,TRBD1,TRBV10-3,CATSDPGQGGYGYTF,TGTGCCACCAGTGATCCGGGACAGGGTGGCTATGGCTACACCTTC
-,TRBJ2-1,-,TRBV20-1,CSAETWLEQFF,TGCAGTGCTGAAACATGGCTCGAGCAGTTCTTC
few,TRBJ1-4,-,TRBV5-1,CASSLPDKYEKLFF,TGCGCCAGCAGCTTGCCAGACAAGTATGAAAAACTGTTTTTT
-,TRBJ2-7,-,TRBV9,CASSVVPGPLYEQYF,TGTGCCAGCAGCGTAGTACCGGGACCCCTCTACGAGCAGTACTTC
-,TRBJ2-2,-,TRBV20-1,CSARAGQPNTGELFF,TGCAGTGCTAGAGCCGGACAGCCGAACACCGGGGAGCTGTTTTTT
-,TRBJ2-1,TRBD2,TRBV10-3,CAISGNSGGISSYNEQFF,TGTGCCATCAGTGGGAATAGCGGGGGGATAAGCTCCTACAATGAGCAGTTCTTC
once,TRBJ2-7,TRBD2,TRBV20-1,CSALARTSGYEQYF,TGCAGTGCTCTCGCCAGGACTAGCGGCTACGAGCAGTACTTC
once,TRBJ1-6,TRBD1,TRBV27,CASSIRQGGNSPLHF,TGTGCCAGCAGTATTCGACAGGGTGGGAATTCACCCCTCCACTTT
few,TRBJ1-1,-,TRBV6-2/TRBV6-3,CASGLGHTEAFF,TGTGCCAGCGGTCTAGGCCACACTGAAGCTTTCTTT
-,TRBJ2-7,TRBD2,TRBV20-1,CSASAGLAGGNYEQYF,TGCAGTGCTAGCGCAGGACTAGCGGGAGGTAACTACGAGCAGTACTTC
-,TRBJ2-7,-,TRBV9,CASSVGYSYEQYF,TGTGCCAGCAGCGTAGGATACAGCTACGAGCAGTACTTC
-,TRBJ1-2,-,TRBV5-5,CASSFGRGGYGYTF,TGTGCCAGCAGCTTCGGCAGGGGAGGCTATGGCTACACCTTC
many,TRBJ1-5,-,TRBV4-3,CASSQGVGSNQPQHF,TGCGCCAGCAGCCAAGGGGTCGGGAGCAATCAGCCCCAGCATTTT
few,TRBJ2-4,-,TRBV4-1,CASSHPVRTGIQYF,TGCGCCAGCAGCCACCCGGTCAGGACGGGCATTCAGTACTTC
-,TRBJ1-5,-,TRBV10-3,CAISESSGAGNQPQHF,TGTGCCATCAGTGAGTCGTCAGGGGCAGGCAATCAGCCCCAGCATTTT
few,TRBJ2-5,-,TRBV6-5,CASSYSYNQETQYF,TGTGCCAGCAGTTACTCCTATAACCAAGAGACCCAGTACTTC
-,TRBJ1-3,-,TRBV7-8,CASTIGSWTGNTIYF,TGTGCCAGCACCATCGGAAGTTGGACCGGAAACACCATATATTTT
-,TRBJ2-1,TRBD1,TRBV20-1,CTTGGTGVRNEQFF,TGCACCACCGGGGGGACAGGGGTCCGCAATGAGCAGTTCTTC
many,TRBJ1-5,TRBD1,TRBV6-2/TRBV6-3,CASSYPRTGINQPQHF,TGTGCCAGCAGTTACCCCCGGACAGGTATTAATCAGCCCCAGCATTTT